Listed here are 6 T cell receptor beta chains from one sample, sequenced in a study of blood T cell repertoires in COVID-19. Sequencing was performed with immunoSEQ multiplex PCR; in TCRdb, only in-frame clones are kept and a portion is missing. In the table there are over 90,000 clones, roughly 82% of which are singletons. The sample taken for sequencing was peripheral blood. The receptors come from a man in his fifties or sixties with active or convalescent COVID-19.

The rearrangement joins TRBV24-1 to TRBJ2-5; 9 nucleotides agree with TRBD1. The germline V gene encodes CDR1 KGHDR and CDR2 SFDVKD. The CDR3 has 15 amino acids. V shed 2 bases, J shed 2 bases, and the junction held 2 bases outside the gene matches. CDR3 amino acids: CATSDSGQGQETQYF. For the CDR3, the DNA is TGTGCCACCAGTGATTCGGGACAGGGTCAAGAGACCCAGTACTTC.

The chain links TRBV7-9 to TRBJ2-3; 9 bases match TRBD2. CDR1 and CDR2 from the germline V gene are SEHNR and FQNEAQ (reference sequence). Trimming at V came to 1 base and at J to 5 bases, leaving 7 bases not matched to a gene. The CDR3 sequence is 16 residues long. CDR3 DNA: TGTGCCAGCAGCTTAGGTTTCCTAGCGGGGAAAGATACGCAGTATTTT. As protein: CASSLGFLAGKDTQYF.

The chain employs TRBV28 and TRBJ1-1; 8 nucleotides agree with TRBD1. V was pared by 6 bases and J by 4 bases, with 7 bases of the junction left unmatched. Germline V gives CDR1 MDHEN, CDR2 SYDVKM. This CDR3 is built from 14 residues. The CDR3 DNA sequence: TGTGCCAGCAGCCGGACAGGGTCGGGCACTGAAGCTTTCTTT. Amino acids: CASSRTGSGTEAFF.

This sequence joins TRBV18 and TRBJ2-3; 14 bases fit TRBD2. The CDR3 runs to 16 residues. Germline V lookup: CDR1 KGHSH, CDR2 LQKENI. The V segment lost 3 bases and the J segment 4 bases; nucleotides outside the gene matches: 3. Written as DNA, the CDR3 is TGTGCCAGCTCACCGACTAGCGGGGGGGCGGCAGATACGCAGTATTTT. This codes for CASSPTSGGAADTQYF.

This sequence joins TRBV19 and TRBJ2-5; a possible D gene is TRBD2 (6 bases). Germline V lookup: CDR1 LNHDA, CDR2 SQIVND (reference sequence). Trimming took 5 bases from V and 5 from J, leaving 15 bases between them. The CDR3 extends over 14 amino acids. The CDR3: CASSRIAGTETQYF. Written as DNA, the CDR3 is TGTGCCAGTAGTCGGATCGCGGGGACGGAGACCCAGTACTTC.

The CDR3, as DNA: TGCAGCGATATGACTGCCCTCGGGGCCAACGTCCTGACTTTC. Translating gives CSDMTALGANVLTF. This rearrangement joins TRBV29-1 to TRBJ2-6; D is undetermined. The CDR3 has 14 residues. V gave up 7 bases and J gave up 4 bases, with 14 bases separating them. CDR1 is SQVTM and CDR2 is ANQGSEA in the germline V gene.